Sequencing of this TCR beta chain was carried out in a study of T-cell memory formation after mild COVID-19. Study-level information: In these data, TCR clusters were largely donor specific. Study conclusions and caveats: Unconfirmed was the SARS-CoV-2 specificity of second-wave clones that peaked on day 37.

To note about this clonotype: Its antigen remains unidentified. Relative to the germline gene, one junction end is altered; a read error may explain this.

This CDR3 has 16 amino acids. Germline lookup yields CDR1 LNHDA and CDR2 SQIVND (reference sequence). From 5'RACE with constant-segment primers came TCR alpha and TCR beta cDNA libraries that carried sample barcodes and UMIs. Each CDR3 protein gets one entry after TCRdb re-called the 5' RACE reads with MiXCR. The table lists about 560,000 distinct CDR3 sequences, approximately 21% of them singletons. Material for sequencing was PBMCs or a T cell subset sorted from them (not recorded which). V is TRBV19 and J is TRBJ1-4; TRBD1 is a possible D gene (5 bases). The receptor was derived from an adult woman who had mild COVID-19 (a few samples of this study predate the infection). Cell type and time point are not known. CDR3 bases: TGTGCCACTCTCGAGGGGCAGATCTGGGCTAATGAAAAACTGTATTTT. Its protein product is CATLEGQIWANEKLYF.